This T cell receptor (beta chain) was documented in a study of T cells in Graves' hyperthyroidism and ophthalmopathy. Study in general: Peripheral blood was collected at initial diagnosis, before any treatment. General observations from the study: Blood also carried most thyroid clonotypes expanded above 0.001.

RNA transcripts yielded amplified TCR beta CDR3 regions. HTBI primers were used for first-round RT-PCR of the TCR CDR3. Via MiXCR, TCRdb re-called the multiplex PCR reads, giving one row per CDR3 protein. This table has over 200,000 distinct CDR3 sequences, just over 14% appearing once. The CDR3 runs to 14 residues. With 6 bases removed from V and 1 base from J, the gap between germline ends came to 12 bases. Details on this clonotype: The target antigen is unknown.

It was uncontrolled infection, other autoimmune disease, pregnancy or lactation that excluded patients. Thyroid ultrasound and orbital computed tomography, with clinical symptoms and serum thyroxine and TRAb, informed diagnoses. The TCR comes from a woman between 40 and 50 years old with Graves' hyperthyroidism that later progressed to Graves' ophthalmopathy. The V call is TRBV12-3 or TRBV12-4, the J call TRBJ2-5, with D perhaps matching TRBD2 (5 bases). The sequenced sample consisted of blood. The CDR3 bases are TGTGCCAGCAGGGGAGATTCCAGCCAAGAGACCCAGTACTTC. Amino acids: CASRGDSSQETQYF.